The 22 T cell receptor beta chains below were found in one sample sequenced in a study of cytomegalovirus exposure and HLA in healthy donors. The PCR contained 60 Vbeta and 13 Jbeta primers. Assay: immunoSEQ multiplex PCR; the TCRdb copy retains only in-frame clones and omits some. The data contain some 150,000 clones, 80% of them singletons. Input material: PBMCs. The receptors originated from a man younger than 45 in good health and CMV-seropositive.

The chain uses TRBV10-2 and TRBJ2-7, with 7 bases lining up with TRBD2. From germline, CDR1 is WSHSY and CDR2 SAAADI. The CDR3 spans 15 residues. Losses at the gene ends were 2 bases for V and 2 bases for J; bases not matched to a gene: 6. DNA for the CDR3: TGCGCCAGCAGTGAGGGCCTAGCGGAACCCTACGAGCAGTACTTC. This codes for CASSEGLAEPYEQYF.

The chain has TRBV27 and TRBJ2-2, with 12 bases identical to TRBD2. The CDR3 covers 16 residues. The germline V gene has CDR1 MNHEY and CDR2 SMNVEV (reference sequence). Trimming cost V 6 bases and J 6 bases; bases outside gene matches: 8. CDR3 nucleotide sequence: TGTGCCAGCAGCCCTAGGACTAGCGGGATGGCCGGGGAGCTGTTTTTT. Its translation is CASSPRTSGMAGELFF.

The gene calls are TRBV6-1 and TRBJ2-5, with 11 nucleotides matching TRBD1. The closer fit of TRBJ2-7 to the DNA end suggests the J call may be wrong. Germline CDR1 reads MNHNS; CDR2 reads SASEGT. This CDR3 has 16 residues. CDR3 coding DNA: TGTGCCAGCAGTGGGACAGGGGGCACACTTACCTACGAGCAGTACTTC. As protein: CASSGTGGTLTYEQYF.

The chain links TRBV13 to TRBJ2-5; D is uncertain. The J call could be wrong; TRBJ2-7 is a better fit for the DNA end. CDR1 and CDR2 (germline): PRHDT, FYEKMQ (reference sequence). The CDR3 is 13 residues long. Here the CDR3 reads CASSLESSYEQYF. CDR3 DNA: TGTGCCAGCAGCTTAGAATCCTCTTACGAGCAGTACTTC.

V is TRBV15 and J is TRBJ2-5, with TRBD2 matching 7 bases. This CDR3 comprises 14 residues. Trimming removed 8 bases from V and 2 bases from J; junction bases left unmatched: 8. CDR1 LNHNV and CDR2 YYDKDF come from the germline V gene (reference sequence). CDR3 nucleotide sequence: TGTGCCACCTTGCGCGGGAGCGGGCAAGAGACCCAGTACTTC. The encoded protein is CATLRGSGQETQYF.

This clone has only one observation. The chain has TRBV4-2 and TRBJ2-7, with 10 bases lining up with TRBD2. Germline assignment: CDR1 LGHNA and CDR2 YNFKEQ. The CDR3 sequence is 15 residues long. The trim removed 1 base at V and 4 bases at J, leaving 4 bases unmatched. The CDR3: CASSQVGLASYEQYF. As DNA, the CDR3 is TGTGCCAGCAGCCAAGTGGGACTAGCGTCGTACGAGCAGTACTTC.

The chain's CDR3 is CASSLPNNEQFF. CDR3 bases: TGTGCCAGCAGTTTGCCTAACAATGAGCAGTTCTTC. This chain connects TRBV27 to TRBJ2-1; unclear D gene. The V gene lost 3 bases and the J gene lost 5 bases, with 5 bases spanning the gap. Germline CDR1 and CDR2: MNHEY and SMNVEV (reference sequence). The CDR3 length is 12 residues.

The chain is built from TRBV4-1 and TRBJ2-7; 11 bases map to TRBD2. After removal of 2 bases from V and 4 bases from J, the junction contained 4 bases not matched to a gene. CDR1 and CDR2 (germline): MGHRA, YSYEKL. The CDR3 totals 15 residues. CDR3 sequence (DNA): TGCGCCAGCAGCCAACATCTAGCGGGAGGATACGAGCAGTACTTC. Translation: CASSQHLAGGYEQYF.

This clone was seen only a few times. The genes are TRBV5-1 and TRBJ2-5; D ambiguous. Trimming pared 5 bases from V and 1 base from J, leaving 12 bases between. The CDR3 extends over 14 amino acids. Germline values: CDR1 SGHRS, CDR2 YFSETQ. CDR3 loop: CASRPRLAQETQYF. CDR3 DNA sequence: TGCGCCAGCAGGCCTAGACTCGCCCAAGAGACCCAGTACTTC.

CDR3 amino acids: CASSVGAQETQYF. CDR3 sequence (DNA): TGTGCCAGCAGCGTAGGAGCACAAGAGACCCAGTACTTC. J is TRBJ2-5 and V is TRBV9; no clear D gene. CDR3 length: 13 amino acids. The germline V gene encodes CDR1 SGDLS and CDR2 YYNGEE. Trimming removed 0 bases at V and 2 bases at J, with 5 bases between. The variable domain in full, with the rest retrieved from reference TRBV9 and TRBJ2-5, is DSGVTQTPKHLITATGQRVTLRCSPRSGDLSVYWYQQSLDQGLQFLIQYYNGEERAKGNILERFSAQQFPDLHSELNLSSLELGDSALYFCASSVGAQETQYFGPGTRLLVL.

This clone was seen a few times. The V and J genes are TRBV5-1 and TRBJ2-1; possible D gene TRBD1, 5 bases. CDR1 is SGHRS and CDR2 is YFSETQ in the germline V gene. Trimming cost V 0 bases and J 5 bases, with 6 bases left between them. The length of the CDR3 is 13 residues. CDR3 protein: CASSLVDNNEQFF. DNA of the CDR3: TGCGCCAGCAGCTTGGTGGACAACAATGAGCAGTTCTTC.

The chain has TRBV7-9 and TRBJ1-1; TRBD1 might be the D (5 bases). The CDR3 length is 12 residues. Germline-derived CDR1 and CDR2 are SEHNR and FQNEAQ (reference sequence). V was pared by 7 bases and J by 5 bases, with 11 bases between. CDR3 residues: CASTVGGTEAFF. For the CDR3, the DNA is TGTGCCAGCACCGTGGGGGGGACTGAAGCTTTCTTT.

This clone was seen a few times. The chain joins TRBV7-9 to TRBJ2-1; D might be TRBD1 (5 bases). The CDR3 has 15 residues. From germline, CDR1 is SEHNR and CDR2 FQNEAQ (reference sequence). With 1 base removed from V and 6 bases from J, the gap between germline ends came to 13 bases. Here the CDR3 DNA reads TGTGCCAGCAGCTTAGGGACACAACCGGCCAATGAGCAGTTCTTC. It codes for CASSLGTQPANEQFF.

Worth noting for this clone: Distinct nucleotide sequences in the sample also encode this CDR3. V is TRBV9 and J is TRBJ1-3; maybe TRBD1 (5 bases). Germline CDR1 SGDLS, CDR2 YYNGEE. V was clipped by 0 bases and J by 2 bases, with 9 bases between them. The CDR3 extends over 15 amino acids. The CDR3 loop reads CASSVAGGTGNTIYF. DNA for the CDR3: TGTGCCAGCAGCGTAGCGGGGGGAACTGGAAACACCATATATTTT.

The genes are TRBV6-1 and TRBJ1-1; TRBD1 is a possible D gene (5 bases). Germline V gene data show CDR1 as MNHNS and CDR2 as SASEGT. The V end was cut by 7 bases, the J end by 0 bases, with 12 bases between. The CDR3 runs to 14 residues. CDR3 sequence reads: CASTGGPLNTEAFF. As DNA, the CDR3 is TGTGCCAGCACCGGGGGTCCCCTGAACACTGAAGCTTTCTTT.

This clone was observed once. Other DNA sequences in this sample translate to the same CDR3. The chain has TRBV4-1 and TRBJ2-3; D ambiguous. This CDR3 has 13 amino acids. Germline-derived CDR1 and CDR2 are MGHRA and YSYEKL. V gave up 0 bases and J gave up 3 bases, with 4 bases separating them. CDR3 sequence reads: CASSQDPTDTQYF. In DNA form, the CDR3 reads TGCGCCAGCAGCCAAGACCCGACAGATACGCAGTATTTT.

This sequence joins TRBV4-1 and TRBJ1-3; no reliable D call. CDR3 length: 14 residues. V was cut by 11 bases and J by 0 bases, with 14 bases left in between. Germline-derived CDR1 and CDR2 are MGHRA and YSYEKL. This chain's CDR3 is CALWREPSGNTIYF. The CDR3 DNA reads TGCGCCCTCTGGAGGGAACCCTCTGGAAACACCATATATTTT.

The J gene is TRBJ2-5, the V gene TRBV12-5, with TRBD2 identical over 8 bases. The CDR3 sequence is 15 residues long. Germline CDR1 reads LGHNT; CDR2 reads FRNRAP. The V and J ends lost 3 bases and 4 bases, in that order; junction bases with no gene match: 7. CDR3 sequence: CASGLWGLAGETQYF. CDR3 sequence (DNA): TGTGCTAGTGGTTTATGGGGGCTAGCGGGAGAGACCCAGTACTTC.

The chain is built from TRBV18 and TRBJ1-2, with a tentative D call TRBD1 (5 bases). The CDR3 is 16 amino acids. Germline V gene lookup returns CDR1 KGHSH and CDR2 LQKENI. V lost 5 bases and J 4 bases, leaving 20 bases between the germline ends. CDR3 sequence reads: CASSSQGGAAVYGYTF. In nucleotides, the CDR3 is TGTGCCAGCTCATCCCAGGGCGGGGCCGCGGTCTATGGCTACACCTTC.

The chain has TRBV19 and TRBJ1-1, with 8 bases identical to TRBD1. There are 19 residues in the CDR3. Germline V gene lookup returns CDR1 LNHDA and CDR2 SQIVND (reference sequence). J gave up 6 bases and V 0 bases, and 18 bases lay outside the gene matches. The CDR3 nucleotides are TGTGCCAGTAGTATAGATCGAAGAGCGACAGGGGAGGTTCACGCTGAAGCTTTCTTT. Encoded protein: CASSIDRRATGEVHAEAFF.

This clone showed up just once. The chain has TRBV27 and TRBJ2-2; D uncertain. V dropped 7 bases and J dropped 2 bases, with 8 bases sitting between them. The CDR3 covers 13 residues. Germline V gene sequence: CDR1 MNHEY, CDR2 SMNVEV (reference sequence). Written as DNA, the CDR3 is TGTGCCAGCATCAGAAGAAACACCGGGGAGCTGTTTTTT. Its translation: CASIRRNTGELFF.

A word on this clone: Other DNA sequences in this sample translate to the same CDR3. The chain couples TRBV9 to TRBJ2-2, with a possible D match to TRBD2 (6 bases). The germline V and J ends were trimmed by 0 bases and 2 bases, with 8 bases remaining between them. Germline V CDR1 and CDR2: SGDLS, YYNGEE. This CDR3 is built from 15 residues. CDR3 in amino acids: CASSVGGANTGELFF. In DNA form, the CDR3 reads TGTGCCAGCAGCGTAGGCGGGGCTAACACCGGGGAGCTGTTTTTT.